Listed below are T cell receptor beta chains from one sample, sequenced in a study of T cell responses to AZD1222 COVID-19 vaccine. Profiled with immunoSEQ multiplex PCR; TCRdb holds only in-frame clones, not every one. The table lists around 100,000 clones, roughly 91% of them singletons. This specimen consisted of peripheral blood, obtained on day 0 of AZD1222 vaccination. The receptors stem from an adult in good health. Each CDR3 is given with its conserved first and last residue. A D gene is named only where the DNA matches it firmly. Not every row has a clone size; where given, it reads once, few, many or a size class.

V gene	clone size	D gene	J gene	CDR3 DNA	CDR3 protein
TRBV5-8	-	TRBD1	TRBJ2-1	TGTGCCAGCAGCTTGCTCGACAGGGGGACTAACAATGAGCAGTTCTTC	CASSLLDRGTNNEQFF
TRBV4-2	-	-	TRBJ1-1	TGTGCCAGCAGCCCGCTACTACCAGGGAGAACTGAAGCTTTCTTT	CASSPLLPGRTEAFF
TRBV6-5	-	-	TRBJ1-5	TGTGCCAGCAGCCCACAGGGTATGAGCAATCAGCCCCAGCATTTT	CASSPQGMSNQPQHF
TRBV5-1	once	TRBD2	TRBJ2-3	TGCGCCAGCCAACTGGGCCTAGCGGGGGAAACAGATACGCAGTATTTT	CASQLGLAGETDTQYF
TRBV19	-	-	TRBJ1-1	TGTGCCAGTAACCTAGTCTTATCCCGGACTGAAGCTTTCTTT	CASNLVLSRTEAFF
TRBV7-2	-	-	TRBJ1-4	TGTGCCAGCAGCTTAGGCGGGTCAGGGAATGAAAAACTGTTTTTT	CASSLGGSGNEKLFF
TRBV28	-	-	TRBJ1-5	TGTGCCAGCAGTCATCTAGAAAGGGCGCAGCCCCAGCATTTT	CASSHLERAQPQHF
TRBV19	-	-	TRBJ1-1	TGTGCCAGTAGTCCTGGGCTCGATGAAGCTTTCTTT	CASSPGLDEAFF
TRBV12-3/TRBV12-4	few	-	TRBJ1-1	TGTGCCAGCAGCCGTTGGGGGAGCACTGAAGCTTTCTTT	CASSRWGSTEAFF
TRBV20-1	-	-	TRBJ2-3	TGCAGTGCTAGGGGGACAGATACGCAGTATTTT	CSARGTDTQYF
TRBV19	-	TRBD1	TRBJ2-1	TGTGCCAGTGCGGGACAGGGGGGTAATGAGCAGTTCTTC	CASAGQGGNEQFF
TRBV9	-	TRBD2	TRBJ2-1	TGTGCCAGCAGCCCAAGCGGGGGGGCCGGCAATGAGCAGTTCTTC	CASSPSGGAGNEQFF
TRBV7-2	-	-	TRBJ1-2	TGTGCCAGCAGCTTAGGAACTAGGGGGGGATATGGCTACACCTTC	CASSLGTRGGYGYTF
TRBV7-3	-	-	TRBJ1-2	TGTGCCAGCAGCCCCCAAGGGGGAGGGAACTATGGCTACACCTTC	CASSPQGGGNYGYTF
TRBV20-1	-	-	TRBJ2-1	TGCAGTGCCTGGGGCCCCGACGAGCAGTTCTTC	CSAWGPDEQFF
TRBV27	-	TRBD2	TRBJ2-2	TGTGCCAGCAAACGGGAGGCCGGGGAGCTGTTTTTT	CASKREAGELFF
TRBV5-4	-	TRBD2	TRBJ2-3	TGTGCCAGCAGCTTCTATAGCGGGGGGGCAAAAGATACGCAGTATTTT	CASSFYSGGAKDTQYF